The 28 T cell receptor beta chains given below trace back to one sample, sequenced in a study of cytomegalovirus exposure and HLA in healthy donors. The study ran its PCR with 60 Vbeta and 13 Jbeta primers. Using immunoSEQ multiplex PCR, the repertoire was profiled, and TCRdb retains in-frame clones only, with some absent. Recorded for this sample: just over 150,000 clones. Input material: PBMCs. The receptors here all came from a man in his thirties or forties in good health and CMV-seronegative.

The chain employs TRBV5-6 and TRBJ2-3; possibly TRBD2 for D (5 bases). The germline CDR1 and CDR2 sequences are SGHDT and YYEEEE. Between the trimmed V and J ends, which lost 0 bases and 5 bases, there was a span of 10 bases. The CDR3 spans 14 residues. CDR3 nucleotides: TGTGCCAGCAGCTTGGACGGGGTACAAGATACGCAGTATTTT. Its translation: CASSLDGVQDTQYF.

The CDR3 bases are TGTGCCAGCAGCACGTCCCGACAGGTTTACGAGCAGTACTTC. It is translated as CASSTSRQVYEQYF. J is TRBJ2-7 and V is TRBV11-3, with a possible D match to TRBD1 (6 bases). CDR3 length: 14 residues. With 5 bases removed from V and 4 bases from J, the gap between germline ends came to 15 bases. The germline V gene has CDR1 SGHNT and CDR2 YENEEA.

The CDR3 nucleotides read TGTGCCAGCAGCCCCAATGAAGAGACCCAGTACTTC. Its translation is CASSPNEETQYF. V is TRBV7-3 and J is TRBJ2-5; D not certain. The CDR3 loop spans 12 amino acids. Per germline, CDR1 SGHTA and CDR2 FQGTGA. Trimming shortened V by 5 bases and J by 3 bases, and 7 bases separated the two germline ends.

The chain recombines TRBV7-9 with TRBJ2-3, with D perhaps matching TRBD1 (6 bases). The CDR3 extends over 15 amino acids. The germline V and J ends were trimmed by 5 bases and 0 bases, with 12 bases remaining between them. Germline CDR1 and CDR2: SEHNR and FQNEAQ (reference sequence). The CDR3 DNA sequence: TGTGCCAGCAGCCGACAGGCCCGTAGCACAGATACGCAGTATTTT. Protein sequence: CASSRQARSTDTQYF.

The J gene is TRBJ1-5, the V gene TRBV6-1; 8 bases line up with TRBD1. V lost 3 bases and J lost 0; bases outside the gene matches: 13. CDR1 and CDR2 (germline): MNHNS, SASEGT. This CDR3 has 19 amino acids. This chain's CDR3 is CASSDPTWTGNYSNQPQHF. In DNA, the CDR3 is TGTGCCAGCAGTGACCCCACCTGGACAGGGAATTATAGCAATCAGCCCCAGCATTTT.

The chain has TRBV28 and TRBJ1-5, with a possible D match to TRBD1 (5 bases). Trimming shortened V by 4 bases and J by 1 base, and 17 bases separated the two germline ends. Looked up from germline, CDR1 is MDHEN and CDR2 is SYDVKM. The CDR3 consists of 17 residues. The CDR3 spells CASSSGSGQGSNQPQHF. The DNA for the CDR3 is TGTGCCAGCAGTTCAGGATCAGGGCAAGGGAGCAATCAGCCCCAGCATTTT.

The V call is TRBV10-1, the J call TRBJ2-7, with 7 bases aligning to TRBD1. With 0 bases clipped from V and 3 bases from J, the junction kept 5 bases outside the gene matches. Germline CDR1 and CDR2: WNHNN and SYGVQD (reference sequence). The CDR3 covers 15 residues. The CDR3 bases are TGCGCCAGCAGTGAGTCCTCGGGACAGATCTACGAGCAGTACTTC. Translation: CASSESSGQIYEQYF.

The chain recombines TRBV19 with TRBJ1-4; 7 bases agree with TRBD1. CDR3 length: 21 amino acids. Germline CDR1 is LNHDA and CDR2 is SQIVND (reference sequence). V lost 4 bases, J lost 4 bases, and 24 bases stayed unmatched. CDR3 in DNA: TGTGCCAGTAGTACAAGCCGCGTTGGGACAGCAACTTGGAGGGGTAATGAAAAACTGTTTTTT. Its protein product is CASSTSRVGTATWRGNEKLFF.

The chain couples TRBV5-1 to TRBJ2-3; weak D call: TRBD1 (6 bases). CDR3 length equals 16 residues. The V end was cut by 7 bases, the J end by 2 bases, with 20 bases between. From germline, CDR1 is SGHRS and CDR2 YFSETQ. The CDR3 loop is CASSQPQGPLTDTQYF. Here the CDR3 DNA reads TGCGCCAGCTCCCAGCCACAGGGTCCTCTCACAGATACGCAGTATTTT.

CDR3 coding DNA: TGTGCCAGCTCACCACTATCAGGGGTTAATTCACCCCTCCACTTT. Amino acid sequence: CASSPLSGVNSPLHF. The rearrangement joins TRBV18 to TRBJ1-6, with a possible D match to TRBD1 (6 bases). This CDR3 contains 15 residues. With 1 base removed from V and 6 bases from J, the gap between germline ends came to 10 bases. Germline V gene data show CDR1 as KGHSH and CDR2 as LQKENI.

The chain carries TRBV27 and TRBJ1-1, with D unclear. Germline values: CDR1 MNHEY, CDR2 SMNVEV (reference sequence). Trimming pared 4 bases from V and 7 bases from J, leaving 19 bases between. The CDR3 sequence is 15 residues long. The CDR3 nucleotides read TGTGCCAGCAGTTATACAGCGGTCGGAAACGTTGAAGCTTTCTTT. Translating gives CASSYTAVGNVEAFF.

The gene calls are TRBV27 and TRBJ2-1, with TRBD1 matching 9 bases. The CDR3 is made up of 13 amino acids. Germline V gives CDR1 MNHEY, CDR2 SMNVEV (reference sequence). The V and J ends lost 11 bases and 6 bases, in that order; junction bases with no gene match: 8. The CDR3 DNA reads TGTGCCGCCCGGACAGGGGCCTCCAATGAGCAGTTCTTC. Encoded protein: CAARTGASNEQFF.

The chain employs TRBV10-2 and TRBJ1-1, with 7 positions matching TRBD1. Unmatched junction bases numbered 5, after V lost 7 bases and J lost 0 bases. In germline, CDR1 is WSHSY, CDR2 SAAADI. The CDR3 spans 14 residues. CDR3 sequence (DNA): TGCGCCAGCAATCAGGGGGGATTGAACACTGAAGCTTTCTTT. It codes for CASNQGGLNTEAFF.

This chain uses TRBV27 with TRBJ2-7; D gene unclear. The CDR3 sequence is 11 residues long. Per the germline V gene, CDR1 is MNHEY and CDR2 is SMNVEV (reference sequence). Trimming cost V 6 bases and J 4 bases, with 7 bases left between them. The CDR3 DNA follows: TGTGCCAGCAGCTCCCGGTACGAGCAGTACTTC. Its protein is CASSSRYEQYF.

The chain joins TRBV11-2 to TRBJ1-2, with D possibly TRBD1 on 6 matching bases. V gave up 5 bases and J gave up 2 bases, with 12 bases separating them. The CDR3 is 14 residues long. From germline, CDR1 is SGHAT and CDR2 FQNNGV. The CDR3 region is CASSPRGQNYGYTF. In DNA, the CDR3 is TGTGCCAGCAGCCCGCGCGGACAGAACTATGGCTACACCTTC.

The chain employs TRBV4-3 and TRBJ2-1, with 14 nucleotides matching TRBD2. V was pared by 4 bases and J by 3 bases, with 8 bases of the junction left unmatched. The germline V gene encodes CDR1 LGHNA and CDR2 YSLEER. The CDR3 has 18 residues. The CDR3 spells CASSRTGTSGRNYNEQFF. The CDR3 DNA reads as TGCGCCAGCAGCCGAACCGGGACTAGCGGGAGAAACTACAATGAGCAGTTCTTC.

Here the CDR3 reads CASGIPGQIFPYYEQYF. The CDR3 coding sequence is TGTGCTAGTGGTATTCCGGGACAGATTTTCCCCTACTACGAGCAGTACTTC. The chain carries TRBV12-5 and TRBJ2-7; 7 bases fit TRBD1. Germline CDR1 reads LGHNT; CDR2 reads FRNRAP. The CDR3 has 17 residues. The trim removed 5 bases at V and 3 bases at J, leaving 16 bases unmatched.

This rearrangement joins TRBV6-1 to TRBJ1-2; TRBD1 aligns across 10 bases. The junction had 8 bases not matched to a gene; V was cut back by 2 bases and J by 2 bases. Germline V gene sequence: CDR1 MNHNS, CDR2 SASEGT. This CDR3 is built from 17 residues. CDR3 in amino acids: CASSEKTGGVENYGYTF. The CDR3 nucleotides are TGTGCCAGCAGTGAAAAGACAGGGGGCGTTGAAAACTATGGCTACACCTTC.

The chain couples TRBV28 to TRBJ2-5; the match to TRBD1 covers 11 bases. This CDR3 contains 16 residues. The germline CDR1 and CDR2 sequences are MDHEN and SYDVKM. After removal of 6 bases from V and 1 base from J, the junction contained 7 bases not matched to a gene. The DNA for the CDR3 is TGTGCCAGCAGAAGAACCGGGACAGGGGGCCAAGAGACCCAGTACTTC. It yields the protein CASRRTGTGGQETQYF.

The chain combines TRBV5-1 with TRBJ2-7; TRBD1 is a possible D gene (5 bases). V was trimmed by 5 bases and J by 2 bases, leaving 11 bases between them. Germline V CDR1 and CDR2: SGHRS, YFSETQ. This CDR3 has 13 amino acids. CDR3 sequence (DNA): TGCGCCAGCAGAATTGACAGAGCCTACGAGCAGTACTTC. Its protein product is CASRIDRAYEQYF.

The chain has TRBV9 and TRBJ2-5, with 9 nucleotides matching TRBD1. The length of the CDR3 is 16 residues. V gave up 2 bases and J gave up 4 bases; unmatched junction bases: 9. Germline V lookup: CDR1 SGDLS, CDR2 YYNGEE. The CDR3 loop reads CASSVGTGIRAETQYF. The CDR3 bases are TGTGCCAGCAGCGTTGGGACAGGGATTAGGGCAGAGACCCAGTACTTC.

The V call is TRBV28, the J call TRBJ1-1; D is possibly TRBD1 (6 bases). V was pared by 3 bases and J by 4 bases, with 12 bases between. This CDR3 region has 14 residues. The germline V gene has CDR1 MDHEN and CDR2 SYDVKM. DNA of the CDR3: TGTGCCAGCAGTTTTGGGGGGGCGGGCACTGAAGCTTTCTTT. Amino acid sequence: CASSFGGAGTEAFF.

This chain links TRBV15 with TRBJ2-1, with 7 bases that match TRBD2. CDR1 is LNHNV, CDR2 YYDKDF, per germline (reference sequence). The ends lost 3 bases at V and 7 bases at J; junction bases unmatched: 9. The CDR3 is 15 residues long. CDR3 amino acids: CATSRGEWEGNEQFF. CDR3 DNA sequence: TGTGCCACCAGCAGGGGGGAGTGGGAGGGAAATGAGCAGTTCTTC.

The chain carries TRBV4-1 and TRBJ2-5, with TRBD2 identical over 9 bases. The CDR3 sequence is 15 residues long. In germline, CDR1 is MGHRA, CDR2 YSYEKL. V shed 3 bases and J 4 bases; nucleotides not matched to a gene: 6. The CDR3 coding sequence is TGCGCCAGCAGCCACTTAGCGGGAGACGGAGAGACCCAGTACTTC. This gives the protein CASSHLAGDGETQYF.

The gene calls are TRBV6-1 and TRBJ1-4; D call uncertain. This CDR3 region has 14 residues. Germline loops: CDR1 MNHNS, CDR2 SASEGT. V shed 6 bases and J shed 3 bases, with 11 bases lying between them. The CDR3 is CASSKRTANEKLFF. CDR3 sequence (DNA): TGTGCCAGCAGCAAGAGAACTGCTAATGAAAAACTGTTTTTT.

The chain couples TRBV7-2 to TRBJ2-7; the D is unclear. There are 12 residues in the CDR3. With 1 base removed from V and 6 bases from J, the gap between germline ends came to 7 bases. The germline V gene has CDR1 SGHTA and CDR2 FQGNSA. The CDR3 loop is CASSLVTGEQYF. The CDR3 DNA follows: TGTGCCAGCAGCTTAGTAACGGGCGAGCAGTACTTC.

The chain combines TRBV19 with TRBJ2-5; possible D gene TRBD1, 5 bases. Germline lookup yields CDR1 LNHDA and CDR2 SQIVND (reference sequence). CDR3 length: 15 residues. V was trimmed by 3 bases and J by 1 base, leaving 12 bases between them. DNA of the CDR3: TGTGCCAGTAGTATTACGGCAGGGTCCCAAGAGACCCAGTACTTC. This codes for CASSITAGSQETQYF.

This sequence joins TRBV7-9 and TRBJ1-5, with a tentative D call TRBD1 (5 bases). The V and J ends lost 0 bases and 4 bases respectively, with 7 bases between them. The CDR3 extends over 14 amino acids. Germline V lookup: CDR1 SEHNR, CDR2 FQNEAQ (reference sequence). CDR3 sequence reads: CASSLAGANQPQHF. In DNA form, the CDR3 reads TGTGCCAGCAGCTTAGCTGGGGCAAATCAGCCCCAGCATTTT. The entire variable domain, with the rest obtained from reference TRBV7-9 and TRBJ1-5, is as follows: DTGVSQNPRHKITKRGQNVTFRCDPISEHNRLYWYRQTLGQGPEFLTYFQNEAQLEKSRLLSDRFSAERPKGSFSTLEIQRTEQGDSAMYLCASSLAGANQPQHFGDGTRLSIL.